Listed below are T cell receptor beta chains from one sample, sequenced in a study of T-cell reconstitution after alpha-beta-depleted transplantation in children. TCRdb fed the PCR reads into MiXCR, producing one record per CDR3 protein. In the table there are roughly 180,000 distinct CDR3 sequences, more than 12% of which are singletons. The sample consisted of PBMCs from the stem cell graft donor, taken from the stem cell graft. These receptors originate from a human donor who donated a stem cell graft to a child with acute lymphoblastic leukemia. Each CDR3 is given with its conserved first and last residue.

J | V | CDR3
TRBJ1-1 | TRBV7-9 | CASALDRGTEAFF
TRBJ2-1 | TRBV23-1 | CASSQSGRGQDEQFF
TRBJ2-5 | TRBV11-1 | CASSQAPTGAQETQYF
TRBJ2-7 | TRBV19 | CASSTLGQGIYEQYF
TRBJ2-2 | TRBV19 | CASSPGLEYTGELFF
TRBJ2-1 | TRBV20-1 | CSARVEGLASELDEQFF
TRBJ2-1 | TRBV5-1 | CASSFSLAGGPAFDNEQFF
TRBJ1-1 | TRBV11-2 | CASSYGPRTLVNPNTEAFF
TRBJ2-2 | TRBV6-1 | CAAKQRRAVTGELFF
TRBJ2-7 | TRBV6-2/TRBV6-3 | CASRTSTGASGRLISYEQYF
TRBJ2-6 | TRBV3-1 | CACSQRDRGISGANVLTF
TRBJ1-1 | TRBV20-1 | CSAPDRGQGNTEAFF
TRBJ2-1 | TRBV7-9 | CASSEGWYGNNEQFF
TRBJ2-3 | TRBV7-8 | CASSPPGQGPDTQYF
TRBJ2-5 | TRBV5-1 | CASSLDVGDREMETQYF
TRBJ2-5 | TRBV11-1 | CASSNGQALKQETQYF
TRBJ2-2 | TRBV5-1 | CASSWRAGETGELFF
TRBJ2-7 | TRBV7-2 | CASSPQTGEGYEQYF
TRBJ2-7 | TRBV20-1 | CSAFSGRAWGEQYF
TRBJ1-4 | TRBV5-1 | CASSLGTWDEKLFF
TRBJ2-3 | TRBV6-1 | CASRGGPPDTQYF
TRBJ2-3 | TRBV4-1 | CASSQVTRLADTQYF
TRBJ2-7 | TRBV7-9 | CASSSDGTISYEQYF
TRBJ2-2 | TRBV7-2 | CASRLGLAGPGELFF
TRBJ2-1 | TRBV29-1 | CSATRTSGRAEQFF
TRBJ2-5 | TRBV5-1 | CASSLSPGAPETQYF
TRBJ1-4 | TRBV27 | CASSRWGASEKLFF
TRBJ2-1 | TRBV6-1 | CASSEWSKQFF
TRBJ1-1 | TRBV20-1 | CSAPTDRQNTEAFF
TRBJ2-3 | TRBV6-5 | CASSYSRFGSADTQYF
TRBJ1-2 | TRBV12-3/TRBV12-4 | CASSLSAAYGYTF
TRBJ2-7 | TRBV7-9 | CAIQAHEQYF
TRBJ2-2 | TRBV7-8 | CASSLEAVRTTGELFF
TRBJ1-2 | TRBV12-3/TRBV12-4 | CASSRSNYGYTF
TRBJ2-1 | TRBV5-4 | CASSLIKTSGNLYNEQFF
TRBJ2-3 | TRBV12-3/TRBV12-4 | CASSPWDREGLAGADTQYF
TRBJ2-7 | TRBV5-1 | CASSSGQGTLPYEQYF
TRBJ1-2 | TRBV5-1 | CASRYGGDYGYTF
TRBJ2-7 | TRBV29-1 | CSVATSGSRYEQYF
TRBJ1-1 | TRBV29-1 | CSVEGGTSEAFF
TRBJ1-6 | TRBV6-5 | CASSYAWGAYNSPLHF
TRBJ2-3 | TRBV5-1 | CASSLDTTSSTDTQYF
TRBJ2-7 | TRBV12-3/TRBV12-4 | CASSLLPTSGSGEQYF
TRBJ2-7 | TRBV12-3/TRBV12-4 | CASSTRTSGSHEQYF
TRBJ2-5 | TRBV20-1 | CSAMDAQLETQYF
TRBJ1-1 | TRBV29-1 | CSGARGGTTEAFF
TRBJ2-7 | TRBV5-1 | CASSFTAGGGFEQYF
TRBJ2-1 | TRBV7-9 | CASSLGRLAGHNEQFF
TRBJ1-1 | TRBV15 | CATSRDDGTGGPEAFF
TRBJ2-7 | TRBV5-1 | CARKNEQYF
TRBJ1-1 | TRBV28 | CASLPIRSETEAFF
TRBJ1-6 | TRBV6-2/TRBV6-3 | CASSYHIPGQNQFPNSPLHF
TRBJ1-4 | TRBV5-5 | CASSEPRTGENEKLFF
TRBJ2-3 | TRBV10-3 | CAISEGRGRGTQYF
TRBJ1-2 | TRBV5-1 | CASSDSYGYTF
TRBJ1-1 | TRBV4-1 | CASSQARDSDTEAFF
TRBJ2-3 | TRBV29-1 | CSVVGAGGTDTQYF
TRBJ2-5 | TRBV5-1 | CASSLAQGSTETQYF
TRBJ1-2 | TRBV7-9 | CASSPAGSLFYGYTF
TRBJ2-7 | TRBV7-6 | CASSLATGSTYEQYF